This TCR beta chain emerged from a study of CD8+CD57+ T cells in acquired aplastic anemia. Study conclusions and caveats: The same twenty-nine CD8+ CDR3 sequences occurred in patients and in controls. Controls did not differ significantly from patients in CD8+ Simpson's diversity.

In this sample, this clonotype turned up many times. Its antigen is still unknown. With 3 bases removed from V and 3 bases from J, the gap between germline ends came to 21 bases. CDR1 is DFQATT and CDR2 is SNEGSKA in the germline V gene (reference sequence). The CDR3 sequence is 18 residues long. Using genomic DNA as the template, TCR beta VDJ and CDR3 profiling was carried out. TCRdb reanalysed the reads using MiXCR and keeps one entry per CDR3 protein. Of approximately 180,000 distinct CDR3 sequences listed, 40% to 50% are singletons. CD8+CD57+ cell expansion, shown by flow cytometry, had occurred in the patients selected for sequencing. With no exception, the patients had severe acquired aplastic anemia. The study sampled blood from patients who had received no therapy.

V and J are TRBV20-1 and TRBJ1-6, with D tentatively TRBD1 (6 bases). Source material: sorted CD4+, CD8+, or CD8+CD57+ T cells (not recorded which) from PBMCs. This clonotype was obtained from a human donor with aplastic anemia. The CDR3 DNA reads as TGCAGTGCTAGGTCGGTGGACAGATCGTCCGACTATAATTCACCCCTCCACTTT. It yields the protein CSARSVDRSSDYNSPLHF.